This TCR beta chain originates from a study of T cells after yellow fever vaccination. A single record per CDR3 protein comes from TCRdb applying MiXCR to the 5' RACE reads. The data hold 110,000 to 150,000 distinct CDR3 sequences, with approximately 6.6% observed a single time. Between the trimmed V and J ends, which lost 0 bases and 0 bases, there was a span of 11 bases. Germline loops: CDR1 SGHRS, CDR2 YFSETQ. The CDR3 is 16 residues long. This chain links TRBV5-1 with TRBJ2-3; D not resolved. This clonotype was sampled from a man aged 25 to 40 who received the YFV17D yellow fever vaccine. This material consisted of CD4+ T cells sorted from PBMCs, taken 10 days after the yellow fever booster vaccination. The CDR3 here is CASSLEGRSSTDTQYF. CDR3 nucleotides: TGCGCCAGCAGCTTGGAAGGCAGGTCTAGCACAGATACGCAGTATTTT. Drawing the rest from reference TRBV5-1 and TRBJ2-3, the complete variable domain is KAGVTQTPRYLIKTRGQQVTLSCSPISGHRSVSWYQQTPGQGLQFLFEYFSETQRNKGNFPGRFSGRQFSNSRSEMNVSTLELGDSALYLCASSLEGRSSTDTQYFGPGTRLTVL.